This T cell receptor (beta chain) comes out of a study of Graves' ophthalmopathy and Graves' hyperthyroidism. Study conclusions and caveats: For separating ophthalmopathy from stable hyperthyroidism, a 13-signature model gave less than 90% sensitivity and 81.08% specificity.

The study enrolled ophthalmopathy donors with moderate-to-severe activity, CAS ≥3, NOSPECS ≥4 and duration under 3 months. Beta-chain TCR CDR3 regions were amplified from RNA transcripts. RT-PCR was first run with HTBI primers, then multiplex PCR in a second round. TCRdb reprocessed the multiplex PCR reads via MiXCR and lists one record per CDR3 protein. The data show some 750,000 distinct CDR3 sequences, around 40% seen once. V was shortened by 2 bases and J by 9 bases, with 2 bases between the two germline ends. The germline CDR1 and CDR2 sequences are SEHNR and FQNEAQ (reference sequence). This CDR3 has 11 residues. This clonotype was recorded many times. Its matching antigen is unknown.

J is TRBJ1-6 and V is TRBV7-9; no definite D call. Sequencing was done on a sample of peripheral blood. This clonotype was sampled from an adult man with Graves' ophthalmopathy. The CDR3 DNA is TGTGCCAGCAGCTTAAGTTCACCCCTCCACTTT. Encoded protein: CASSLSSPLHF. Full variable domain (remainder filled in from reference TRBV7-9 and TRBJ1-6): DTGVSQNPRHKITKRGQNVTFRCDPISEHNRLYWYRQTLGQGPEFLTYFQNEAQLEKSRLLSDRFSAERPKGSFSTLEIQRTEQGDSAMYLCASSLSSPLHFGNGTRLTVT.